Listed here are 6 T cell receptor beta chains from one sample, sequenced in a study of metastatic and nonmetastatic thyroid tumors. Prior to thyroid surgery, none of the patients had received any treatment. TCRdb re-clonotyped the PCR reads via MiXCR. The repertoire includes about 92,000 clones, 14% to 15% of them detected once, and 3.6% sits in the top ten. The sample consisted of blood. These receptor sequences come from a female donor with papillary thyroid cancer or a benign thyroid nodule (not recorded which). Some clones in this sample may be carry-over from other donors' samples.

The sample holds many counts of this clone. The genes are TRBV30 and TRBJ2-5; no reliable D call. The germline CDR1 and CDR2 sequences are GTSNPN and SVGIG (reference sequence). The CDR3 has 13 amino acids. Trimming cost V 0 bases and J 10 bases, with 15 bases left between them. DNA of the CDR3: TGTGCCTGGAGTGTATACCCTTTATCGGACCAGTACTTC. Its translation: CAWSVYPLSDQYF.

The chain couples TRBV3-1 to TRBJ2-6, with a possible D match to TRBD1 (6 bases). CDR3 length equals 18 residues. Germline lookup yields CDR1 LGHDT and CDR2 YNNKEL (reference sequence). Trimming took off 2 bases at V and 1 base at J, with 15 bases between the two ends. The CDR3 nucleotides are TGTGCCAGCAGCCAACGCCCCGGACAGAGATCTGGGGCCAACGTCCTGACTTTC. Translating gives CASSQRPGQRSGANVLTF.

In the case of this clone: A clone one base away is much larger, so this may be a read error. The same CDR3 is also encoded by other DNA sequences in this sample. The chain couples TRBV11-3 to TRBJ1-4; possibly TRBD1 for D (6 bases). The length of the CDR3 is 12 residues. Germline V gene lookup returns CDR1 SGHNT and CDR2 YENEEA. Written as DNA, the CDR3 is TGTGCAAGACGGACAGAGACTGAGAAACTGTTTTTT. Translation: CARRTETEKLFF.

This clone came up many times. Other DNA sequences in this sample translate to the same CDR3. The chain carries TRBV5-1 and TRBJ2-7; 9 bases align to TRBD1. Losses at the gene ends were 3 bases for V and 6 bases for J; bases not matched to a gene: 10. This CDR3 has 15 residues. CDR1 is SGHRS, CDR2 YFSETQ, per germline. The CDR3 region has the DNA TGCGCCAGCAGCTCTCCGGGACAGGGATTGGGCGAGCAGTACTTC. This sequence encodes CASSSPGQGLGEQYF.

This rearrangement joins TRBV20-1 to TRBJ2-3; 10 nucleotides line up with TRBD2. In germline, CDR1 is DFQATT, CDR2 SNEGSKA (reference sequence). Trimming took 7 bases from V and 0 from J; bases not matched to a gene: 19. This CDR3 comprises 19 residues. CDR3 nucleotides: TGCAGTGATCCGAGATGGCTAGCGGGGGACTATTCTAGCACAGATACGCAGTATTTT. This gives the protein CSDPRWLAGDYSSTDTQYF.

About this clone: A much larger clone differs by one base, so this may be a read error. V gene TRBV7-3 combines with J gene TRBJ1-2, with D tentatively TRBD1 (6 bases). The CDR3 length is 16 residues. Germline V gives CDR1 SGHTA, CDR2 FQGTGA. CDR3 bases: TGTGCCAGCATCTTAGGCAGCCAGCGGACAGACTATGGCTACACCTTC. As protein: CASILGSQRTDYGYTF.